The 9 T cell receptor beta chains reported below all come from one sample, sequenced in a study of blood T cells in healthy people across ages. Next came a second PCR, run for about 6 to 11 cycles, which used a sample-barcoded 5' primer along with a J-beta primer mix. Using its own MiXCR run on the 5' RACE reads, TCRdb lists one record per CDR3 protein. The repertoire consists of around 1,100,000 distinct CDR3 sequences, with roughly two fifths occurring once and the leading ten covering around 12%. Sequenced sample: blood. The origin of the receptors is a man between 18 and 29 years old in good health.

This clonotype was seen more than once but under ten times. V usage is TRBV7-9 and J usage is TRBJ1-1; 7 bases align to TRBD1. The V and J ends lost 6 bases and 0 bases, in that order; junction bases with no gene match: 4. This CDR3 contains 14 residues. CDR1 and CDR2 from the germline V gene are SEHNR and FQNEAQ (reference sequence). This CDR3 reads CASSGTAVNTEAFF. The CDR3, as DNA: TGTGCCAGCAGTGGGACAGCTGTGAACACTGAAGCTTTCTTT. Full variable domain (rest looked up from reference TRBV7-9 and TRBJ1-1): DTGVSQNPRHKITKRGQNVTFRCDPISEHNRLYWYRQTLGQGPEFLTYFQNEAQLEKSRLLSDRFSAERPKGSFSTLEIQRTEQGDSAMYLCASSGTAVNTEAFFGQGTRLTVV.

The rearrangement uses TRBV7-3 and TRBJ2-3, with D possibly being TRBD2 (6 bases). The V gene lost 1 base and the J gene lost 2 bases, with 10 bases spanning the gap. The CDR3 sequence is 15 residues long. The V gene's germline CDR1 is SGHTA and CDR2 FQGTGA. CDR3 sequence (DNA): TGTGCCAGCAGCTTAAATGCGGGGCTCACAGATACGCAGTATTTT. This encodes CASSLNAGLTDTQYF.

CDR3 sequence: CASRTGQGASYGYTF. The CDR3 nucleotides read TGTGCCAGCAGGACAGGACAGGGGGCTAGTTATGGCTACACCTTC. This chain links TRBV6-5 with TRBJ1-2, with 11 nucleotides matching TRBD1. This CDR3 has 15 residues. Germline loops: CDR1 MNHEY, CDR2 SVGAGI. Trimming at V came to 6 bases and at J to 5 bases, leaving 8 bases not matched to a gene.

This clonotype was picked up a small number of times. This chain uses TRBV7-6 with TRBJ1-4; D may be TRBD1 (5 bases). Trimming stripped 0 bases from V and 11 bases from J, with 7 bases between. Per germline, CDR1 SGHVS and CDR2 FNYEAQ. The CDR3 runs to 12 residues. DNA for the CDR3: TGTGCCAGCAGCTTAGCGGGGGGGAAACTGTTTTTT. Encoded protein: CASSLAGGKLFF.

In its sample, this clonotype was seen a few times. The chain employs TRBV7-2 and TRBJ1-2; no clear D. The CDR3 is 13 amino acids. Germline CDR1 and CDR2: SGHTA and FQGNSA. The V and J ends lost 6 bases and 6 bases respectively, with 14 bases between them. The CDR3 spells CASSPVRTDGYTF. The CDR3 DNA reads TGTGCCAGCAGTCCAGTACGGACGGATGGCTACACCTTC. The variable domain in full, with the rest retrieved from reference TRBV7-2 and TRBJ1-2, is GAGVSQSPSNKVTEKGKDVELRCDPISGHTALYWYRQSLGQGLEFLIYFQGNSAPDKSGLPSDRFSAERTGGSVSTLTIQRTQQEDSAVYLCASSPVRTDGYTFGSGTRLTVV.

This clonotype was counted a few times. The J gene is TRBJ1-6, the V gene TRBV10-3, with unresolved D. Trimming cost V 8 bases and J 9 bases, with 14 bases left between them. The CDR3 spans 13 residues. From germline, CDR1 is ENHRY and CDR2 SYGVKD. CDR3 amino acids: CAIQPASGSPLHF. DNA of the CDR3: TGTGCCATCCAACCAGCGAGCGGTTCACCCCTCCACTTT.

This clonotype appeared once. The DNA of the CDR3 is TGTGCCAGCAGCAATTTATCTAGCGGGGGGGCTTGTGATGAGCAGTACTTC. Protein product: CASSNLSSGGACDEQYF. The genes are TRBV21-1 and TRBJ2-5; the D call of TRBD2 is as the table states it, not checked on the DNA. TRBV21-1 is noted as a pseudogene. CDR3 size: 17 residues.

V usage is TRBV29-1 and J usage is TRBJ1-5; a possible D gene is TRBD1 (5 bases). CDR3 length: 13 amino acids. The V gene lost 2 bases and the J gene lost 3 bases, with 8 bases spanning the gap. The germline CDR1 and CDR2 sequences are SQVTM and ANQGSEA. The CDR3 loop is CSVERGINQPQHF. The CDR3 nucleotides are TGCAGCGTTGAAAGGGGTATCAATCAGCCCCAGCATTTT.

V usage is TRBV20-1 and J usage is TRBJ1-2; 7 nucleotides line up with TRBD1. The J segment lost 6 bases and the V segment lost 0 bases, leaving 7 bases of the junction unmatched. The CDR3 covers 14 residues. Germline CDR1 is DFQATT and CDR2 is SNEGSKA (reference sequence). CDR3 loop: CSARDLGQSHGYTF. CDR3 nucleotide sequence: TGCAGTGCTAGAGATCTGGGACAGTCCCATGGCTACACCTTC.